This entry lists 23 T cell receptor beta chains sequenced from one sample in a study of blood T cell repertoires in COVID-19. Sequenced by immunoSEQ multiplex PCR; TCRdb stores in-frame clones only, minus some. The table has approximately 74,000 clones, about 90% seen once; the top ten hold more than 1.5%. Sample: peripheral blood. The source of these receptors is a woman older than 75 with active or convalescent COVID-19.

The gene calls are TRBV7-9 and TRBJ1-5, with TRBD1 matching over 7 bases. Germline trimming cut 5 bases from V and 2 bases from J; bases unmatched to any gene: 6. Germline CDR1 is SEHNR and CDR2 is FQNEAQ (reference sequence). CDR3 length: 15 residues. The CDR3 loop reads CASSPGQAGNQPQHF. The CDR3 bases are TGTGCCAGCAGCCCCGGACAGGCGGGCAATCAGCCCCAGCATTTT.

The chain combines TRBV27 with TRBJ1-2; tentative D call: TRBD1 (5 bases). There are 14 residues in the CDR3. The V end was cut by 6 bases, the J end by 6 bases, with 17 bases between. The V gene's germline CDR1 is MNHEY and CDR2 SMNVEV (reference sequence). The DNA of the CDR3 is TGTGCCAGCAGAAACCCGACAGAACCTCATGGCTACACCTTC. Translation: CASRNPTEPHGYTF.

CDR3 coding DNA: TGCGCCAGCAGCTCTATAGATGAGGGCTACACCTTC. Encoded protein: CASSSIDEGYTF. The chain combines TRBV5-1 with TRBJ1-2; no firm D call. Germline loops: CDR1 SGHRS, CDR2 YFSETQ. The CDR3 is made up of 12 amino acids. V was trimmed by 3 bases and J by 8 bases, leaving 11 bases between them.

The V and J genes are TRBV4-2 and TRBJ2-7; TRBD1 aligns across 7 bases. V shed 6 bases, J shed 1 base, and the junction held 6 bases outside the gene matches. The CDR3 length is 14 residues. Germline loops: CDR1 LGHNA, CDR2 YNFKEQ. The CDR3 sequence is CASSPPGQSYEQYF. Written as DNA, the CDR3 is TGTGCCAGCAGTCCTCCGGGACAGTCCTACGAGCAGTACTTC.

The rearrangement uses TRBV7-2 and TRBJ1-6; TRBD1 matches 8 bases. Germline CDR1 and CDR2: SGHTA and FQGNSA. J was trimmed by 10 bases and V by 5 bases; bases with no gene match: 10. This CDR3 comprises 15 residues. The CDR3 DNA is TGTGCCAGCAGCCCCGCGTCAGGGGGCGGCTCACCCCTCCACTTT. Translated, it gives CASSPASGGGSPLHF. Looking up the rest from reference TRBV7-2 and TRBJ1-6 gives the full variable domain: GAGVSQSPSNKVTEKGKDVELRCDPISGHTALYWYRQSLGQGLEFLIYFQGNSAPDKSGLPSDRFSAERTGGSVSTLTIQRTQQEDSAVYLCASSPASGGGSPLHFGNGTRLTVT.

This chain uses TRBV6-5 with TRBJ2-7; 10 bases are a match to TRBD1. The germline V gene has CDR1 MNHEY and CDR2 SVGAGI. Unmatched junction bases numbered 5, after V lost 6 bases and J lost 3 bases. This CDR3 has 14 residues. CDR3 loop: CASRPGQGNYEQYF. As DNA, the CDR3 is TGTGCCAGCAGGCCGGGACAGGGGAACTACGAGCAGTACTTC.

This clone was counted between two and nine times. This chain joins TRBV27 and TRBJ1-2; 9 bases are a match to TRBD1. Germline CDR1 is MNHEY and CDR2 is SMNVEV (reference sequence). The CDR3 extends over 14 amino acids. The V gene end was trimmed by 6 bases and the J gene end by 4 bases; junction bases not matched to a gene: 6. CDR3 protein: CASRPTGGPYGYTF. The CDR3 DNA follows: TGTGCCAGCAGACCCACAGGGGGCCCCTATGGCTACACCTTC.

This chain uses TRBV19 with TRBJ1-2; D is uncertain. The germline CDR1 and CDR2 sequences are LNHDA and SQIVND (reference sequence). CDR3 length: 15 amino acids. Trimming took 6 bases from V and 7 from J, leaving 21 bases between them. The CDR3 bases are TGTGCCAGTAGCCCTTACGGCAGTCAACTAGGTGGCTACACCTTC. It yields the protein CASSPYGSQLGGYTF.

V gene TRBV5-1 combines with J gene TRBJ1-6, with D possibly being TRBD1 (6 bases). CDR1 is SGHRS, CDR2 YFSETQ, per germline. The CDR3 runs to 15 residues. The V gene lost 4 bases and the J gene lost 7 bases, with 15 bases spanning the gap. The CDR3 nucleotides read TGCGCCAGCAGCCTGGACGACAGGCTAAATTCACCCCTCCACTTT. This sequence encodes CASSLDDRLNSPLHF.

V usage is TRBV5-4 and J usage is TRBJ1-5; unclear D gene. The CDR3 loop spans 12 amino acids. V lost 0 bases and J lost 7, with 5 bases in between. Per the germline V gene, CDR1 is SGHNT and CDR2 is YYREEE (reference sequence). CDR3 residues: CASSLDLQPQHF. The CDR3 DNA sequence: TGTGCCAGCAGCTTGGACTTACAGCCCCAGCATTTT.

CDR3 sequence (DNA): TGTGCCAGCAGCCAAGATGGAGGAAGGGAACAGCCCCAGCATTTT. It yields the protein CASSQDGGREQPQHF. The chain recombines TRBV3-1 (or the pseudogene TRBV3-2) with TRBJ1-5; D ambiguous. The V and J ends lost 0 bases and 7 bases respectively, with 13 bases between them. Germline CDR1 and CDR2: LGHDT and YNNKEL (reference sequence). The CDR3 extends over 15 amino acids.

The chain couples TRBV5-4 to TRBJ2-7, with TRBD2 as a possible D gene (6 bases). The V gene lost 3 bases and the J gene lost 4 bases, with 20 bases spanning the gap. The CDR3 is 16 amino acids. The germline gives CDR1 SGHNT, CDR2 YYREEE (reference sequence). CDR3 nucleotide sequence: TGTGCCAGCAGCTCCGGGGGTCCGGGACGTCAGTACGAGCAGTACTTC. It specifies CASSSGGPGRQYEQYF.

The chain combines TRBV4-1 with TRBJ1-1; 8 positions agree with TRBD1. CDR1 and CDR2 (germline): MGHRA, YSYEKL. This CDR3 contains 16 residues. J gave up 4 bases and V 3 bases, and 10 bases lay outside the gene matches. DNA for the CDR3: TGCGCCAGCAGCCAGAACAGGGGGGCGGGTTTCACTGAAGCTTTCTTT. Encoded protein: CASSQNRGAGFTEAFF.

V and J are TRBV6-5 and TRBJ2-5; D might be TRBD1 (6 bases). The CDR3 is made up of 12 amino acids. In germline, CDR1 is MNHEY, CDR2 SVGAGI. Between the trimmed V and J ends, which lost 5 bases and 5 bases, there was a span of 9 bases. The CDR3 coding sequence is TGTGCCAGCAGTAAAAGGGGGGAGACCCAGTACTTC. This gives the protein CASSKRGETQYF.

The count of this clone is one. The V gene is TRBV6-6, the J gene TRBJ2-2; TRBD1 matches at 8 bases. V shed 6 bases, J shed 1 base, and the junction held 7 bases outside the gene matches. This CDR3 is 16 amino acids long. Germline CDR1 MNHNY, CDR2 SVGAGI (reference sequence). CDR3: CASRRMGQENTGELFF. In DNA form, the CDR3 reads TGTGCCAGCAGACGAATGGGACAGGAGAACACCGGGGAGCTGTTTTTT.

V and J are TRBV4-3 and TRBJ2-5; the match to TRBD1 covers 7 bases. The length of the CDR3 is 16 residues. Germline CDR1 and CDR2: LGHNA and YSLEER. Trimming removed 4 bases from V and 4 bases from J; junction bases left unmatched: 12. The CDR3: CASSPLAQGSGETQYF. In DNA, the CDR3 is TGCGCCAGCAGCCCCCTGGCACAGGGGTCAGGAGAGACCCAGTACTTC.

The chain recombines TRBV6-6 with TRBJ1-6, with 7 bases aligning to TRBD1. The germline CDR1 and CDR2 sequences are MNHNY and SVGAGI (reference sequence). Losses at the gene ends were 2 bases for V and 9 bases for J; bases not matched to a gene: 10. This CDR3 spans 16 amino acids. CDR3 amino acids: CASSYTGQASPSPLHF. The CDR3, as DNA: TGTGCCAGCAGTTACACCGGACAGGCCTCACCTTCACCCCTCCACTTT.

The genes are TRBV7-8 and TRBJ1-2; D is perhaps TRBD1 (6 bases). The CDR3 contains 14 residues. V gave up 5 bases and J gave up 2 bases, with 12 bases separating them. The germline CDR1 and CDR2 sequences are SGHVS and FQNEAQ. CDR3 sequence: CASSPYGQNYGYTF. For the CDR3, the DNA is TGTGCCAGCAGCCCTTATGGACAGAACTATGGCTACACCTTC.

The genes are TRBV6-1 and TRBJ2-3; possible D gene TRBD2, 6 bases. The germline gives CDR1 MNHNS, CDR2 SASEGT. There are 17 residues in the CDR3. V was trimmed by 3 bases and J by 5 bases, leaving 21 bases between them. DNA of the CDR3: TGTGCCAGCAGTGACCGGGGTGTTTCGGGAGTGCAAGATACGCAGTATTTT. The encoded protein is CASSDRGVSGVQDTQYF.

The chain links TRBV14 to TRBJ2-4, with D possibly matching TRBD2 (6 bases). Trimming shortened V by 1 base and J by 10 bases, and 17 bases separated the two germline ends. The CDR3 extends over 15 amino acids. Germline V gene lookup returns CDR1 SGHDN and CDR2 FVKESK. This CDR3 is CASSQVTRRGGIQYF. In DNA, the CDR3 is TGTGCCAGCAGCCAAGTCACCCGGCGGGGAGGAATTCAGTACTTC. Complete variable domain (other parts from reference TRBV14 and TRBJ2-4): EAGVTQFPSHSVIEKGQTVTLRCDPISGHDNLYWYRRVMGKEIKFLLHFVKESKQDESGMPNNRFLAERTGGTYSTLKVQPAELEDSGVYFCASSQVTRRGGIQYFGAGTRLSVL.

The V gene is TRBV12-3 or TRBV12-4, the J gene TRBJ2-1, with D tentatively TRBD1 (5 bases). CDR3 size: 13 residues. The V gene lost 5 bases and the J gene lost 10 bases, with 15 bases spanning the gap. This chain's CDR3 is CASSPRPPGEQFF. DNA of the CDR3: TGTGCCAGCAGTCCGAGGCCCCCAGGGGAGCAGTTCTTC.

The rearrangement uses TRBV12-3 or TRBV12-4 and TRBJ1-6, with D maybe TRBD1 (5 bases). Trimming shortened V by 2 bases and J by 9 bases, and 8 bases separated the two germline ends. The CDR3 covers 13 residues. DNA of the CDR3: TGTGCCAGCAGTTTAAGGGGAGGTTCACCCCTCCACTTT. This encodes CASSLRGGSPLHF.

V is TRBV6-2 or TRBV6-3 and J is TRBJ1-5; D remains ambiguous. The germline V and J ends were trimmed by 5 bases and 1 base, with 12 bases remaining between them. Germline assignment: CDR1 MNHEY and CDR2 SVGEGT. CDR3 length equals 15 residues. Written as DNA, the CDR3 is TGTGCCAGCAGTCGGGAGGTCGGCAGCAATCAGCCCCAGCATTTT. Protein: CASSREVGSNQPQHF.